These T cell receptor beta chains were read from a single sample in a study of breast tumors, draining lymph nodes, adjacent tissues. TCRdb reanalysed the multiplex PCR reads using MiXCR and keeps one entry per CDR3 protein. The data show approximately 200,000 distinct CDR3 sequences, with over 25% seen just once and 4% to 5.5% held by the top ten. Sequencing was performed on axillary lymph node tissue. The receptor source for this set is a female donor with breast cancer. Some clones in this sample may be carry-over from other donors' samples. CDR3s include the opening cysteine and the closing phenylalanine or tryptophan. The D gene is left open where the match is weak. Expanded clones get a size class; other rows say once, few or many, or leave the size out.

J,size,V,D,length,DNA,CDR3
TRBJ2-1,few,TRBV27,.,16,TGTGCCAGCAGTTATGTTGTGGGCCTAAAATACAATGAGCAGTTCTTC,CASSYVVGLKYNEQFF
TRBJ1-5,many,TRBV7-2,.,12,TGTGCCAGCAGCTTAGGGTGGACAGTGCCCCTTTTT,CASSLGWTVPLF
TRBJ2-7,many,TRBV5-1,TRBD1,14,TGCGCCAGCAGCCACCCGGGACAGCCCTACGAGCAGTACTTC,CASSHPGQPYEQYF
TRBJ2-1,many,TRBV19,TRBD2,15,TGTGCCAGTAGTCAGCGGGATTTTTCCCGTAATGAGCAGTTCTTC,CASSQRDFSRNEQFF
TRBJ2-5,few,TRBV27,.,14,TGTGCCAACAGTTCAAGACTAGGGCAAGAGACCCAGTACTTC,CANSSRLGQETQYF
TRBJ2-5,once,TRBV5-1,.,13,TGCGCCAGCAGCTTGGGCGGGGACGAGACCCAGTACTTC,CASSLGGDETQYF
TRBJ2-7,.,TRBV5-1,TRBD1,15,TGCGCCAGCAGCAGCACCGGGACAGGCCTAAGGGAGCAGTACTTC,CASSSTGTGLREQYF
TRBJ1-3,many,TRBV4-2,TRBD1,17,TGTGCCAGCAGCCTCCGGGACAGGAGCCCAACACTTAACACCATATATTTT,CASSLRDRSPTLNTIYF
TRBJ2-3,many,TRBV3-1,.,12,TGTGCCAGCAGCCAAGGATACAAGCAGCAGTATTTT,CASSQGYKQQYF
TRBJ2-2,.,TRBV5-1,TRBD1,16,TGCGCCAGCAGCTTCACAGGGGACACCGTTACCGGGGAGCTGTTTTTT,CASSFTGDTVTGELFF
TRBJ1-2,many,TRBV6-1,TRBD1,15,TGTGCCAGCAGTCCTCCGGGACAGGGCCAGGTTGGCTACACCTTC,CASSPPGQGQVGYTF
TRBJ1-5,once,TRBV25-1,.,12,TGTGCTAGGCGGTCGACAGAACAGCCCCAGCATTTT,CARRSTEQPQHF
TRBJ2-5,many,TRBV19,TRBD2,15,TGTGCCAGTAGTATTTTCGGGGGGGCCGTGGAGACCCAGTACTTC,CASSIFGGAVETQYF
TRBJ2-7,many,TRBV9,TRBD1,13,TGTGCCAGCAGCGGACAGGGGGCTTACGAGCAGTACTTC,CASSGQGAYEQYF
TRBJ2-1,many,TRBV12-3/TRBV12-4,.,13,TGTGCCAGCAACGTCGGATGGGACAATGAGCAGTTCTTC,CASNVGWDNEQFF
TRBJ2-3,.,TRBV11-2,.,12,TGTGCCAGCAGCATTTGCACAGATACGCAGTATTTT,CASSICTDTQYF
TRBJ2-3,many,TRBV24-1,TRBD2,19,TGTGCCACCAGTGAATCCTTCTTAGCGGGAGTCTCCGGGGCAGATACGCAGTATTTT,CATSESFLAGVSGADTQYF
TRBJ2-1,.,TRBV7-2,TRBD2,17,TGTGCCAGCAGCCACACTAGCGGGGGGGCTGGTAGTCAGGAGCAGTTCTTC,CASSHTSGGAGSQEQFF
TRBJ2-7,many,TRBV11-2,TRBD2,14,TGTGCCAGCAGCTTCGCGGGGGGGCCCTACGAGCAGTACTTC,CASSFAGGPYEQYF
TRBJ2-3,.,TRBV4-2,.,15,TGTGCCAGCAGCCCCTCGTCAAAAGGGCCAGATACGCAGTATTTT,CASSPSSKGPDTQYF
TRBJ2-1,many,TRBV20-1,TRBD2,15,TGCAGTGCTGGAGTAGCGGGATCGTCCTACAATGAGCAGTTCTTC,CSAGVAGSSYNEQFF
TRBJ2-3,many,TRBV20-1,.,16,TGCAGTGCTAGAGATGCTAAACAGGTTAGCACAGATACGCAGTATTTT,CSARDAKQVSTDTQYF
TRBJ2-3,many,TRBV19,TRBD2,17,TGTGCCAGTAGTATAGGTAGCGGGAGGGCCGGGGCAGATACGCAGTATTTT,CASSIGSGRAGADTQYF
TRBJ2-1,many,TRBV2,.,14,TGTGCCAGCAGCGGGACACGCTCCTACAATGAGCAGTTCTTC,CASSGTRSYNEQFF
TRBJ1-1,few,TRBV6-5,TRBD1,14,TGTGCCAGCAGTGACGACAGGGTGACGACTGAAGCTTTCTTT,CASSDDRVTTEAFF
TRBJ2-2,many,TRBV11-3,.,15,TGTGCCAGCAGCTCGGTAGGAGCGAACACCGGGGAGCTGTTTTTT,CASSSVGANTGELFF
TRBJ2-7,many,TRBV5-6,.,15,TGTGCCAGCAGCTTTGGAGGACCCTACACCTACGAGCAGTACTTC,CASSFGGPYTYEQYF
TRBJ1-3,many,TRBV7-8,.,15,TGTGCCAGCAGTAAGACAGCCGACTCTGGAAACACCATATATTTT,CASSKTADSGNTIYF
TRBJ2-2,.,TRBV28,.,15,TGTGCCAGCAACCAATTGGGGGGTAACACCGGGGAGCTGTTTTTT,CASNQLGGNTGELFF
TRBJ1-6,.,TRBV29-1,.,13,TGCAGCTTGGTTTCCGGGGGTAATTCACCCCTCCACTTT,CSLVSGGNSPLHF
TRBJ1-4,.,TRBV27,.,15,TGTGCCAGCATTGTCATCAGGGGTCGAAATGAAAAACTGTTTTTT,CASIVIRGRNEKLFF
TRBJ2-1,many,TRBV2,.,15,TGTGCCAGCAAGCTAGGGGACTTCCCCTACAATGAGCAGTTCTTC,CASKLGDFPYNEQFF
TRBJ2-3,many,TRBV15,.,15,TGTGCCACCAGCGGGGGAGGCCCGGGCACAGATACGCAGTATTTT,CATSGGGPGTDTQYF
TRBJ2-6,.,TRBV6-2/TRBV6-3,TRBD2,16,TGTGCCAGCAGTCACTCGGGGGGGCCTGGGGCCAACGTCCTGACTTTC,CASSHSGGPGANVLTF
TRBJ2-7,many,TRBV6-1,.,14,TGTGCCAGCAGTGAAGGGGGAGACCTGGTTCGGCAGTACTTC,CASSEGGDLVRQYF
TRBJ2-5,many,TRBV18,TRBD2,17,TGTGCCAGCTCACTTCCGGGACTAGCTCCCCAAGGAGAGACCCAGTACTTC,CASSLPGLAPQGETQYF
TRBJ1-6,once,TRBV18,.,9,TGTGCCAGCTCTCCTGACCAGTACTTT,CASSPDQYF